The 5 T cell receptor beta chains presented below share a single source sample, sequenced in a study of blood T cell repertoires in COVID-19 (TCRdb year 2020). Receptor libraries were prepared by the immunoSEQ multiplex PCR assay. The table comes from immuneACCESS by way of TCRdb, which keeps in-frame sequences with V and J called. Part of the clones is missing from these tables; in studies checked, under half for an unresolved V gene and the rest for unknown reasons. For this sample there are around 140,000 clones; roughly 90% appear just once. In total, the top ten clones hold more than 0.8% of the sample. Sequencing input: peripheral blood. These receptors were obtained from a woman in her forties or fifties with acute or convalescent COVID-19.

The J gene is TRBJ2-1, the V gene TRBV9, with 10 bases aligning to TRBD2. CDR3 size: 17 residues. Germline-derived CDR1 and CDR2 are SGDLS and YYNGEE. J was trimmed by 6 bases and V by 1 base; bases with no gene match: 10. The CDR3 protein is CASSVQPGTSVINEQFF. In nucleotides, the CDR3 is TGTGCCAGCAGCGTACAGCCCGGGACTAGCGTTATCAATGAGCAGTTCTTC. Using reference TRBV9 and TRBJ2-1 for the parts outside the CDR3, the full variable domain is DSGVTQTPKHLITATGQRVTLRCSPRSGDLSVYWYQQSLDQGLQFLIQYYNGEERAKGNILERFSAQQFPDLHSELNLSSLELGDSALYFCASSVQPGTSVINEQFFGPGTRLTVL.

J is TRBJ2-2 and V is TRBV2; TRBD1 might be the D (5 bases). This CDR3 spans 15 amino acids. The germline V and J ends were trimmed by 4 bases and 1 base, with 10 bases remaining between them. The V gene's germline CDR1 is SNHLY and CDR2 FYNNEI. The CDR3, as DNA: TGTGCCAGCAGTGCAGGGCCAGGGAACACCGGGGAGCTGTTTTTT. Translation gives CASSAGPGNTGELFF. Full variable domain (rest looked up from reference TRBV2 and TRBJ2-2): EPEVTQTPSHQVTQMGQEVILRCVPISNHLYFYWYRQILGQKVEFLVSFYNNEISEKSEIFDDQFSVERPDGSNFTLKIRSTKLEDSAMYFCASSAGPGNTGELFFGEGSRLTVL.

This chain uses TRBV6-6 with TRBJ2-3; tentatively, D is TRBD1 (5 bases). CDR1 and CDR2 (germline): MNHNY, SVGAGI (reference sequence). The CDR3 extends over 12 amino acids. V dropped 6 bases and J dropped 4 bases, with 8 bases sitting between them. The CDR3 DNA sequence: TGTGCCAGCAGACAACAGGCAGATACGCAGTATTTT. This codes for CASRQQADTQYF.

In this sample, this clone turned up once. The rearrangement links TRBV19 to TRBJ1-2; D perhaps matches TRBD1 (5 bases). V lost 11 bases and J lost 4, with 11 bases in between. The CDR3 contains 11 residues. Per germline, CDR1 LNHDA and CDR2 SQIVND (reference sequence). CDR3 bases: TGTGCCGTCAGGGCTCCCTATGGCTACACCTTC. Its protein is CAVRAPYGYTF.

The chain carries TRBV7-9 and TRBJ2-5, with 9 bases that match TRBD1. The CDR3 extends over 14 amino acids. Per the germline V gene, CDR1 is SEHNR and CDR2 is FQNEAQ (reference sequence). J gave up 5 bases and V 3 bases, and 4 bases lay outside the gene matches. This CDR3 is CASSLDRGRETQYF. DNA for the CDR3: TGTGCCAGCAGCTTGGACAGGGGTCGGGAGACCCAGTACTTC.